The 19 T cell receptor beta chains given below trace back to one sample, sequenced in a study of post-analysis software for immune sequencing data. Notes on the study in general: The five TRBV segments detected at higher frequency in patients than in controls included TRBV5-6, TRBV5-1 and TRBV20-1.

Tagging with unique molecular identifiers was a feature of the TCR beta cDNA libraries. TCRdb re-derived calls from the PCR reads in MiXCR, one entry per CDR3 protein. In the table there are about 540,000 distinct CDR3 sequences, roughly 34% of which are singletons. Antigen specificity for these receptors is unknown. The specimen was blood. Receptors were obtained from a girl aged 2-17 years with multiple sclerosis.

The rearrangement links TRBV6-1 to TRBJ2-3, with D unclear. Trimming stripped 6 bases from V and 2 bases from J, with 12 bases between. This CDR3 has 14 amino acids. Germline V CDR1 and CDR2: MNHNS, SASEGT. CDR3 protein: CASRDESDTDTQYF. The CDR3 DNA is TGTGCCAGCAGGGATGAAAGCGACACAGATACGCAGTATTTT.

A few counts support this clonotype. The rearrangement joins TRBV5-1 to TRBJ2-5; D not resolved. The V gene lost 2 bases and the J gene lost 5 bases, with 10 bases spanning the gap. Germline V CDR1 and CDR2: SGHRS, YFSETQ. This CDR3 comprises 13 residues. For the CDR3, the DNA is TGCGCCAGCAGCTTATATGATATGGAGACCCAGTACTTC. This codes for CASSLYDMETQYF.

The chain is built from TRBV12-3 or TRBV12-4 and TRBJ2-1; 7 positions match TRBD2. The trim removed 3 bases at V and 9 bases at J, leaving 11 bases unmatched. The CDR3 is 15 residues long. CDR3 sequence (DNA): TGTGCCAGCAGTTTCCCCGGGGTCATAGCGGGTGAGCAGTTCTTC. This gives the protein CASSFPGVIAGEQFF.

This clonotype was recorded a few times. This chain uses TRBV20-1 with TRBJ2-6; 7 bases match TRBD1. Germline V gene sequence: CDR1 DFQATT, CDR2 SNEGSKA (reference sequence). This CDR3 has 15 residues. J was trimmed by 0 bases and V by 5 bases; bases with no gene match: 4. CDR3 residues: CSAQQGSSGANVLTF. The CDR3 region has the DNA TGCAGTGCTCAACAGGGGTCCTCTGGGGCCAACGTCCTGACTTTC.

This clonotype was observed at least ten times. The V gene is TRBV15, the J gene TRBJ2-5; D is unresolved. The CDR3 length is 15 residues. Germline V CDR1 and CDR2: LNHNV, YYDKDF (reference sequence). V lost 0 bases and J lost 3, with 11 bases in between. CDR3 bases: TGTGCCACCAGCAGAGATCCGTTCGGCGAAGAGACCCAGTACTTC. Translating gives CATSRDPFGEETQYF.

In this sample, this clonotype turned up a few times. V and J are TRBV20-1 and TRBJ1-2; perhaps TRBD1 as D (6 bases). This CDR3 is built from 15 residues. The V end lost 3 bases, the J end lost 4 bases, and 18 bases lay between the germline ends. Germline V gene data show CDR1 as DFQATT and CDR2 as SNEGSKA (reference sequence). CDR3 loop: CSARGFGGGLYGYTF. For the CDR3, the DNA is TGCAGTGCTAGGGGCTTTGGGGGGGGGCTCTATGGCTACACCTTC.

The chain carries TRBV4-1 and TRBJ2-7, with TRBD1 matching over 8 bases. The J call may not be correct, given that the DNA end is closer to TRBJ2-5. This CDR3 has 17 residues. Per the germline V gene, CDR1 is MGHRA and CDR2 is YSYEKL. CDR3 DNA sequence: TGCGCCAGCAGCCAAGATATTAGATCAGGGGGCCGGGAGACCCAGTACTTC. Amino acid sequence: CASSQDIRSGGRETQYF.

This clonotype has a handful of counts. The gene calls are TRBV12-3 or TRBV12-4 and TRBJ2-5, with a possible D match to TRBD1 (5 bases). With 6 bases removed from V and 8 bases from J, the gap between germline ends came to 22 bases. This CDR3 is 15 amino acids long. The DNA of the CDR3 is TGTGCCAGCAGCTCCCCTCACAGGCCGTCGGATACCCAGTACTTC. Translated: CASSSPHRPSDTQYF.

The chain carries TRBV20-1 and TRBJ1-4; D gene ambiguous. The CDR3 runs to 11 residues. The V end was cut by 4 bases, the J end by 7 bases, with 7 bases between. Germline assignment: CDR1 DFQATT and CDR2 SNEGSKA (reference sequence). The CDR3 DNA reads TGCAGTGCTAAGTTGGGTGAAAAACTGTTTTTT. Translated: CSAKLGEKLFF.

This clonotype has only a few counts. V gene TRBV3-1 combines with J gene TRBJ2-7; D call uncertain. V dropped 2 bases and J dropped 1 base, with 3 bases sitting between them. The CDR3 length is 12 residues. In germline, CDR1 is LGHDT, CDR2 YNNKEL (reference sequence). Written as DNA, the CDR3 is TGTGCCAGCAGCCAACTTTCCTACGAGCAGTACTTC. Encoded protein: CASSQLSYEQYF.

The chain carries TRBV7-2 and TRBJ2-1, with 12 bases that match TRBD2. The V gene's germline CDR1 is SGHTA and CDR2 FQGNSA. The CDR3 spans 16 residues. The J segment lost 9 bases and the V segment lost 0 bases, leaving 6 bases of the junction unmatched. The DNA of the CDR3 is TGTGCCAGCAGCTTAGCCTCTAGCGGGGGGGCCTTTGAGCAGTTCTTC. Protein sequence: CASSLASSGGAFEQFF.

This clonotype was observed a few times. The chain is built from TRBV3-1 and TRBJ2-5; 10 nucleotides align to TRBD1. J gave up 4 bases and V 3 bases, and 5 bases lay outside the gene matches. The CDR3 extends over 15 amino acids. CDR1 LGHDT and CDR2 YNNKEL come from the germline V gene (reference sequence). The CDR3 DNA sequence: TGTGCCAGCAGCCACGCCGACAGGGGGCCAGAGACCCAGTACTTC. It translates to CASSHADRGPETQYF.

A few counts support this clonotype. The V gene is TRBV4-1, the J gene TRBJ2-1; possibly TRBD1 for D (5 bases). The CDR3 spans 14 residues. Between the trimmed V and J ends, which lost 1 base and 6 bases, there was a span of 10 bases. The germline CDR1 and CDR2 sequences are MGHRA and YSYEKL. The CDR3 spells CASSQVGQTNEQFF. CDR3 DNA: TGCGCCAGCAGCCAAGTGGGGCAGACCAATGAGCAGTTCTTC.

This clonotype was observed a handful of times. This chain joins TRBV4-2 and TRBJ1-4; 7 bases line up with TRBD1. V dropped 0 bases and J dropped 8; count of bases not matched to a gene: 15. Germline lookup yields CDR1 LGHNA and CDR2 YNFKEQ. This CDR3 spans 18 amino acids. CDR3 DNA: TGTGCCAGCAGCCAAGATGGTGGGGCGAGACAGGGAGGGGAAAAACTGTTTTTT. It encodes CASSQDGGARQGGEKLFF.

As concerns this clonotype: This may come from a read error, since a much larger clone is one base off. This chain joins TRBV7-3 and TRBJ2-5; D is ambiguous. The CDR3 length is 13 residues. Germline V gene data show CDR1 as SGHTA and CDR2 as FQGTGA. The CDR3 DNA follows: TGTGCCAGCAGCCCCCAGGTGCAAGAGGCCCAGTACTTC. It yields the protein CASSPQVQEAQYF.

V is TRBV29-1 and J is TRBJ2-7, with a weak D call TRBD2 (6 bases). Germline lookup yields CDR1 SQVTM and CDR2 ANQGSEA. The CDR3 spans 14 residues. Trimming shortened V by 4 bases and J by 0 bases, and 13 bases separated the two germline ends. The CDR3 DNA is TGCAGCGTTGTCAGGCAGGGAGGCTCCTACGAGCAGTACTTC. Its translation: CSVVRQGGSYEQYF.

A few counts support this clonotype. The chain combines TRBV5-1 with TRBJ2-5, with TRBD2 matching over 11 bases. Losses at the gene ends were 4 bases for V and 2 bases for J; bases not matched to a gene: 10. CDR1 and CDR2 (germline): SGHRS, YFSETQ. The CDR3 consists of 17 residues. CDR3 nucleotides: TGCGCCAGCAGCCGCGGATCACGGACTAGCGGGCAAGAGACCCAGTACTTC. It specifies CASSRGSRTSGQETQYF.

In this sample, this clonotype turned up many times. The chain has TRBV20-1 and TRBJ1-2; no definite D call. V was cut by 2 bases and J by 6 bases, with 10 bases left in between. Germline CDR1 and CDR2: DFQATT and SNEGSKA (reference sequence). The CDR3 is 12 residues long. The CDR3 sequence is CSARQAQNGYTF. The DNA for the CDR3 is TGCAGTGCTAGACAGGCGCAGAATGGCTACACCTTC.

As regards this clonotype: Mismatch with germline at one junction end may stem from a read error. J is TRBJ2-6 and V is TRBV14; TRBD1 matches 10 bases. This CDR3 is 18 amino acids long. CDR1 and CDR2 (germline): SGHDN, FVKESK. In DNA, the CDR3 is TGTGCCAACAGCCCAAGGGGACAGGGGTTAGCTGGGGCCAACGTCCTGACTTTC. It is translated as CANSPRGQGLAGANVLTF. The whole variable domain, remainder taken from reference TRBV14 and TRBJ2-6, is EAGVTQFPSHSVIEKGQTVTLRCDPISGHDNLYWYRRVMGKEIKFLLHFVKESKQDESGMPNNRFLAERTGGTYSTLKVQPAELEDSGVYFCANSPRGQGLAGANVLTFGAGSRLTVL.